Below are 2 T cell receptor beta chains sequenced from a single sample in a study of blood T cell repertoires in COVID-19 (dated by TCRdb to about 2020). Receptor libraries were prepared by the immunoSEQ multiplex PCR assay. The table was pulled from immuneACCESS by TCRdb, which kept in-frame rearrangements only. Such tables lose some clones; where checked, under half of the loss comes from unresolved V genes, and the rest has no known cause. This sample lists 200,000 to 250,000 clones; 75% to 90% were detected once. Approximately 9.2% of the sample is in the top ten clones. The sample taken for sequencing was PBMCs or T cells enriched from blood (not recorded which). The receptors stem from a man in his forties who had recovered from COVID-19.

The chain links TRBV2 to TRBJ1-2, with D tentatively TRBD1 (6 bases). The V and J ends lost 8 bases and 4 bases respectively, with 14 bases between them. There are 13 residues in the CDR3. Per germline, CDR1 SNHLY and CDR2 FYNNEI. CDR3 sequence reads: CASGGRVAYGYTF. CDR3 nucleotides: TGTGCCAGCGGGGGCAGGGTGGCCTATGGCTACACCTTC.

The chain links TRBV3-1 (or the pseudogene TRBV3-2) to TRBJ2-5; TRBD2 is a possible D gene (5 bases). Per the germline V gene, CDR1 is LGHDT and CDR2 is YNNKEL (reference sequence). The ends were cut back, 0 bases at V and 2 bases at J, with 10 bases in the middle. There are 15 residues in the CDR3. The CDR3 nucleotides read TGTGCCAGCAGCCAAGACCTAGCAGATCAAGAGACCCAGTACTTC. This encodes CASSQDLADQETQYF.